This T cell receptor (beta chain) was captured by sequencing in a study of cytomegalovirus exposure and HLA in healthy donors. Overall study: Among the 350 to 400 donors who were genotyped, roughly 86% fell in the genetic ancestry cluster that is associated with self-reported Caucasian donors.

PCR employed 60 Vbeta and 13 Jbeta primers. Only in-frame clones appear in the TCRdb table, and some are missing; sequencing was by immunoSEQ multiplex PCR. Here the sample spans tens of thousands of clones, over 65% being singletons. CDR1 SGDLS and CDR2 YYNGEE come from the germline V gene. Trimming pared 0 bases from V and 6 bases from J, leaving 11 bases between. The CDR3 loop spans 14 amino acids. The chain uses TRBV9 and TRBJ2-3, with a weak D call TRBD1 (6 bases). The sample was PBMCs. This sequence originates from a man aged 50-59 years in good health and CMV-seronegative. As DNA, the CDR3 is TGTGCCAGCAGCGTAGGTGTCCAGGGGGATACGCAGTATTTT. It specifies CASSVGVQGDTQYF.